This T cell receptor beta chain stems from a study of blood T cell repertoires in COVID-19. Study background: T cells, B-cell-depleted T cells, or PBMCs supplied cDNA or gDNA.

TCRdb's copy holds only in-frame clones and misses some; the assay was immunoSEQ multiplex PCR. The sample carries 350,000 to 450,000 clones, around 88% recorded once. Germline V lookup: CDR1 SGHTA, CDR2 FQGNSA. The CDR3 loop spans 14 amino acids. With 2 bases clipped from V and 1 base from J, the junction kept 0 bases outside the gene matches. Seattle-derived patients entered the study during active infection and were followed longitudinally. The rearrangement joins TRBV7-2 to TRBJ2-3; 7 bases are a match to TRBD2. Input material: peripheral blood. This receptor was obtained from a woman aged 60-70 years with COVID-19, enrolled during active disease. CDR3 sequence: CASSLTSGTDTQYF. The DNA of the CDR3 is TGTGCCAGCAGCTTAACTAGCGGCACAGATACGCAGTATTTT.